This T cell receptor beta chain derives from a study of T cells in Graves' hyperthyroidism and ophthalmopathy. This clonotype was counted ten times or more. Per germline, CDR1 LNHDA and CDR2 SQIVND (reference sequence). The CDR3 has 12 residues. V was trimmed by 3 bases and J by 4 bases, leaving 4 bases between them. Amplified TCR beta CDR3 regions derived from RNA transcripts. Using the HTBI primer set, a first-round RT-PCR was run on the TCR CDR3. TCRdb called the multiplex PCR reads again in MiXCR, with one record for every CDR3 protein. This table has hundreds of thousands of distinct CDR3 sequences, less than 30% appearing once.

The receptor was isolated from a man in his forties or fifties with Graves' hyperthyroidism that later progressed to Graves' ophthalmopathy. The chain combines TRBV19 with TRBJ1-3; unclear D gene. Sequenced material: blood. The CDR3 nucleotides read TGTGCCAGTAGTATGACCGGAAACACCATATATTTT. As protein: CASSMTGNTIYF. Full variable domain (outside the CDR3, taken from reference TRBV19 and TRBJ1-3): DGGITQSPKYLFRKEGQNVTLSCEQNLNHDAMYWYRQDPGQGLRLIYYSQIVNDFQKGDIAEGYSVSREKKESFPLTVTSAQKNPTAFYLCASSMTGNTIYFGEGSWLTVV.